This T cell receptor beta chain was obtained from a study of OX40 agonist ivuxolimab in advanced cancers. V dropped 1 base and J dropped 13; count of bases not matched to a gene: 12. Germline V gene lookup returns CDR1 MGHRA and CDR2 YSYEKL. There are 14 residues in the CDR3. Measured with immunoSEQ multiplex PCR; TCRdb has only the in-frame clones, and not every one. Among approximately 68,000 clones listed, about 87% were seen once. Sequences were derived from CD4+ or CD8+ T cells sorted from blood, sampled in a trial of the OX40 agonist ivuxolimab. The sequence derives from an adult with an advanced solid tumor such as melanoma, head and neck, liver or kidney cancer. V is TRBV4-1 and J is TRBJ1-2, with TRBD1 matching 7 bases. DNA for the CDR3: TGCGCCAGCAGCCAAGGAGGACAGGTGGGGAGTTGCACCTTC. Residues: CASSQGGQVGSCTF.